This T cell receptor beta chain was sequenced in a study of T cells in tuberculosis. Study as a whole: Sequenced TCRs come from CD1B-GMM tetramer-binding T cells.

Chain pairing is unknown; alpha and beta were sequenced separately. Method: immunoSEQ multiplex PCR; TCRdb's copy keeps in-frame clones and lacks some. Of tens of thousands of clones in the sample, approximately 91% were seen once. Sorting used thawed, overnight-rested PBMC stained with anti-CD3, a viability dye and GMM-loaded CD1B tetramer. C32 glucose monomycolate from Rhodococcus equi was loaded onto the CD1B tetramers. The ends were cut back, 6 bases at V and 2 bases at J, with 15 bases in the middle. The CDR3 runs 15 residues. Germline-derived CDR1 and CDR2 are LGHNT and FRNRAP. The material sequenced was CD1b-GMM tetramer-negative cells sorted from PBMCs. The TCR comes from an adult woman with latent tuberculosis. V gene TRBV12-5 combines with J gene TRBJ2-3, with a tentative D call TRBD2 (6 bases). The CDR3 DNA reads as TGTGCTAGTGGCCCGGGACTCCTCCACACAGATACGCAGTATTTT. The encoded protein is CASGPGLLHTDTQYF.